The present entry profiles one TCR beta chain with its context. Seattle cases were enrolled at active infection and followed longitudinally. The sample comes from a study of blood T cell repertoires in COVID-19. Study as a whole: Researchers got acute and convalescent COVID-19 samples from the United States, Italy and Spain. T cells, B-cell-depleted T cells, or PBMCs provided the cDNA or gDNA that served as material.

The protocol was immunoSEQ multiplex PCR, while the TCRdb copy is restricted to in-frame clones and leaves out a portion. This table has 380,000 or so clones, 75% to 90% appearing once. V was pared by 0 bases and J by 3 bases, with 5 bases between. This CDR3 has 14 residues. The germline V gene has CDR1 LNHNV and CDR2 YYDKDF (reference sequence). The chain combines TRBV15 with TRBJ1-4; D is ambiguous. The source is a woman aged 55 to 70 with COVID-19, enrolled during active disease. Sequencing used peripheral blood. In DNA form, the CDR3 reads TGTGCCACCAGCAGAGAGGCCGCTAATGAAAAACTGTTTTTT. The encoded protein is CATSREAANEKLFF.